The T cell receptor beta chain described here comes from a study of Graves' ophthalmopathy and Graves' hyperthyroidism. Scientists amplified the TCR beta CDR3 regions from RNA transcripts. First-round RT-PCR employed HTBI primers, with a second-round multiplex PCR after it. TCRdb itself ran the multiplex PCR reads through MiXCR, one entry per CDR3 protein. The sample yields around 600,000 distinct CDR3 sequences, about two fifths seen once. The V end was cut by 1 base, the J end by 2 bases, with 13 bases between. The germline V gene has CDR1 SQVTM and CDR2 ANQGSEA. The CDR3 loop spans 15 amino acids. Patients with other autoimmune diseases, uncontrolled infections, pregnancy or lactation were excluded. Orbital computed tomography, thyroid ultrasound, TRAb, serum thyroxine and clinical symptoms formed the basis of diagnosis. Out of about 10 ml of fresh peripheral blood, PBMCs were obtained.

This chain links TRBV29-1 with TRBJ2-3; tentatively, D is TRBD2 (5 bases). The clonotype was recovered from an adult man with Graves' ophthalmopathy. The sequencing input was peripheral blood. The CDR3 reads CSVEGSRDLTDTQYF. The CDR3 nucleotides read TGCAGCGTTGAAGGGAGCCGGGATCTCACAGATACGCAGTATTTT.